This T cell receptor (beta chain) was profiled in a study of T cells in Graves' hyperthyroidism and ophthalmopathy (dated by TCRdb to the late 2010s). Regarding the research as a whole: Peripheral blood was collected at initial diagnosis, before any treatment. TCR V-J signatures able to tell the groups apart were searched for in a discovery cohort of 90 to 100 patients, of whom approximately 40 had Graves' ophthalmopathy and about 60 had stable Graves' hyperthyroidism. Prospective prediction of ophthalmopathy was tested in an independent validation cohort of fewer than 20 hyperthyroidism patients and some 17 patients who later progressed to ophthalmopathy. The 100 discovery patients were divided at random into training and test sets in a 7:3 ratio. The study also compared thyroid tissue and blood T-cell repertoires from more than 5 Graves' hyperthyroidism patients. Once sampling was done, hyperthyroidism patients were given methimazole at a starting dose of 30 mg daily, whereas ophthalmopathy patients were given high-dose intravenous methylprednisolone. According to the paper, TCR Vbeta CDR3 sequencing was carried out on some 130 peripheral blood samples, which came from 40 to 45 ophthalmopathy, around 74 hyperthyroidism and about 17 progressor patients. Overall study results and their limits: In validation, progression to ophthalmopathy was predicted by the model with 70.59% sensitivity and roughly 76% specificity, a median of 6.5 months before onset. A 13 V-J signature model separated ophthalmopathy from stable hyperthyroidism, with nearly 90% sensitivity and 81.08% specificity in cross-validation and 80%/75% in testing. Blood samples also contained most of the expanded thyroid clonotypes (frequency above 0.001), which suggests that blood repertoires may reflect thyroid immune responses. No statistical method was used to fix the sample size in advance, and group allocation was not hidden from the investigators.

The TCR beta CDR3 regions were amplified from the RNA transcripts. The TCR CDR3 was subjected to a first round of RT-PCR using the HTBI primer set and the Qiagen OneStep RT-PCR kit. Libraries were constructed in a second round of multiplex PCR, after which size selection and purification were carried out. Paired-end sequencing of the libraries was performed with 100 bp reads on an Illumina HiSeq2000. Under the source paper's analysis protocol: SOAPnuke was used to process the raw data, removing reads that contained adapters or uncalled bases, had a mean Phred below 15, or lacked an exact match to the constant primer or identifier. COPE v1.2.5 was used to merge high-quality paired reads, and clonotypes were defined as unique nucleotide sequences. Clonotypes were aligned to IMGT TRBV, TRBD and TRBJ reference segments using MiTCR v1.1. Analysis was restricted to V-J combinations with a frequency above 0.0001, which covered approximately 99% of repertoires. A TCS score was defined as the ratio between F50 (clonal expansion) and ExV (chaos), using BLOSUM62-based TCRdist between CDR3 peptides within each V-J. Welch's t-statistics and random forest reduced around 510 V-J features to roughly 13, which were used in a naive Bayes classifier (R e1071). Thyroid-blood repertoire similarity was quantified with the Morisita-Horn index. The public reads were reanalyzed by TCRdb: fastp trimming at Q25, MiXCR alignment, in-frame beta chains only. Rows matching on CDR3 protein sequence are summarized as one entry with the most common DNA and genes. V and J calls and clone size were set by TCRdb, not the authors. The sample table lists over 700,000 distinct CDR3 sequences, 38% of them with a count of one. Around 9.3% of the sample lies in the top ten.

Concerning this clonotype itself: This clone's antigen is unknown. Within one base of it there is no much larger clone, and no base qualities were kept.

Stable Graves' hyperthyroidism was defined as no progression to ophthalmopathy during 18 months of follow-up. Hyperthyroidism patients were aged 18 to 65 years and newly diagnosed, with disease duration of less than 2 months. Patients with uncontrolled infections, other autoimmune diseases, pregnancy or lactation were excluded. Diagnoses were based on clinical symptoms, serum thyroxine and TRAb, thyroid ultrasound and orbital computed tomography. PBMCs were separated from approximately 9.9 ml of fresh peripheral blood using Ficoll-Paque density gradient centrifugation. Total RNA was extracted using Trizol reagent, and RNA quality was assessed on an Agilent 2100 Bioanalyzer. The source material was blood. The clonotype was recovered from a man aged 18 to 29 with Graves' hyperthyroidism.

The DNA sequence is TGTGCCAGCAGTTGGCAGCAGGGGAATTCACCCCTCCACTTT. This yields the protein CASSWQQGNSPLHF. The V gene is TRBV6-1 and the J gene is TRBJ1-6; TRBD1 is possibly the D segment (6 matching bases). The CDR3 holds 14 amino acids from the cysteine to the phenylalanine. Of the read, only the CDR3 DNA is kept; its 42 bases are in frame from base 1. Per the germline V gene, MNHNS is the CDR1 and SASEGT is the CDR2. The V and J ends are trimmed by 5 bases and 7 bases, leaving 12 bases between them.